Below, 15 T cell receptor beta chains from the same sample are listed, as sequenced in a study of PD-1 blockade in classical Hodgkin lymphoma (TCRdb year 2020). The sample's time point label, decoded: cycle 4 day 1 (C4D1), after less than 7 weeks of nivolumab. Every trial patient had relapsed following autologous stem cell transplantation, and prior brentuximab vedotin exposure was what differed among cohorts A, B and C. Using a Miltenyi CD4+ T cell isolation kit, CD4+ T cells were purified from thawed PBMCs through magnetic negative selection. The protocol used for the library was the immunoSEQ multiplex PCR assay. In TCRdb, the immuneACCESS table is reduced to in-frame sequences with V and J assigned. These tables do not hold every clone; where another copy was compared, an unresolved V gene accounts for under half, and the others remain unexplained. This sample has 25,000 to 35,000 clones in its table, and approximately 85% of those were observed once. 2% to 2.5% of the sample is in the top ten clones.

Here the sequenced sample was CD4+ T cells from blood, taken before the fourth cycle of nivolumab. The receptors come from a human donor with classical Hodgkin lymphoma.

Comments on this clone: The junction differs from germline at one of its ends, possibly a read error. The chain uses TRBV5-1 and TRBJ1-1; TRBD1 might be the D (5 bases). Germline assignment: CDR1 SGHRS and CDR2 YFSETQ. CDR3 size: 14 residues. CDR3: CANSETGTGREAFF. For the CDR3, the DNA is TGCGCCAACAGCGAGACCGGGACGGGCCGTGAAGCTTTCTTT. The whole variable domain, filled in from reference TRBV5-1 and TRBJ1-1, reads KAGVTQTPRYLIKTRGQQVTLSCSPISGHRSVSWYQQTPGQGLQFLFEYFSETQRNKGNFPGRFSGRQFSNSRSEMNVSTLELGDSALYLCANSETGTGREAFFGQGTRLTVV.

This clone was detected only once. The chain couples TRBV5-1 to TRBJ2-5, with 7 bases matching TRBD1. CDR3 length: 13 residues. V shed 3 bases, J shed 5 bases, and the junction held 4 bases outside the gene matches. Germline CDR1 and CDR2: SGHRS and YFSETQ. CDR3 region: CASSSATGETQYF. The DNA for the CDR3 is TGCGCCAGCAGCTCCGCGACAGGGGAGACCCAGTACTTC.

The J gene is TRBJ2-5, the V gene TRBV5-5; D not resolved. Germline V gives CDR1 SGHKS, CDR2 YYEKEE (reference sequence). Trimming pared 0 bases from V and 3 bases from J, leaving 6 bases between. The length of the CDR3 is 13 residues. The CDR3 coding sequence is TGTGCCAGCAGCTTGGTTCCGGAAGAGACCCAGTACTTC. Protein product: CASSLVPEETQYF.

The V call is TRBV29-1, the J call TRBJ2-2; TRBD1 aligns across 12 bases. This CDR3 is 15 amino acids long. Germline CDR1 is SQVTM and CDR2 is ANQGSEA. The V segment lost 7 bases and the J segment 6 bases; nucleotides outside the gene matches: 9. CDR3 nucleotides: TGCAGCGCCGGGACAGGGGGCGCGATTGCCGGGGAGCTGTTTTTT. It specifies CSAGTGGAIAGELFF.

A single count supports this clone. The rearrangement links TRBV5-1 to TRBJ2-1, with TRBD2 as a possible D gene (6 bases). Germline-derived CDR1 and CDR2 are SGHRS and YFSETQ. V dropped 2 bases and J dropped 1 base, with 13 bases sitting between them. The CDR3 spans 16 residues. Here the CDR3 reads CASSFSTGGSYNEQFF. CDR3 nucleotide sequence: TGCGCCAGCAGCTTTTCGACTGGAGGGTCCTACAATGAGCAGTTCTTC.

The rearrangement uses TRBV25-1 and TRBJ1-2; D is unclear. There are 14 residues in the CDR3. The germline gives CDR1 MGHDK, CDR2 SYGVNS. Trimming stripped 1 base from V and 2 bases from J, with 8 bases between. Written as DNA, the CDR3 is TGTGCCAGCAGTGAATGGCAGGAAAACTATGGCTACACCTTC. The encoded protein is CASSEWQENYGYTF.

The genes are TRBV7-2 and TRBJ2-3, with D possibly TRBD1 on 6 matching bases. V dropped 5 bases and J dropped 2 bases, with 20 bases sitting between them. The CDR3 runs to 17 residues. Germline V gene data show CDR1 as SGHTA and CDR2 as FQGNSA. The DNA of the CDR3 is TGTGCCAGCAGCCTCGTCGATTGGGGGCCTGACACAGATACGCAGTATTTT. Protein sequence: CASSLVDWGPDTDTQYF.

V gene TRBV6-1 combines with J gene TRBJ1-2; D remains ambiguous. V was shortened by 1 base and J by 5 bases, with 17 bases between the two germline ends. Germline CDR1 reads MNHNS; CDR2 reads SASEGT. This CDR3 has 16 residues. The CDR3 DNA reads TGTGCCAGCAGTGAAGAAGGCCTCGGACGGATATATGGCTACACCTTC. It specifies CASSEEGLGRIYGYTF.

The chain carries TRBV9 and TRBJ2-7; D is perhaps TRBD1 (6 bases). This CDR3 is 16 amino acids long. Trimming left V 3 bases short and J 3 bases short, with 19 bases between. Looked up from germline, CDR1 is SGDLS and CDR2 is YYNGEE. The CDR3 protein is CASSAGLRGHSYEQYF. DNA for the CDR3: TGTGCCAGCAGCGCAGGGCTAAGGGGACACAGCTACGAGCAGTACTTC.

This chain links TRBV11-2 with TRBJ1-4; D gene ambiguous. Germline values: CDR1 SGHAT, CDR2 FQNNGV. The CDR3 runs 16 residues. The V and J ends lost 5 bases and 0 bases respectively, with 13 bases between them. The CDR3 loop is CASSPRRISTNEKLFF. The CDR3 DNA follows: TGTGCCAGCAGCCCAAGACGGATTTCAACTAATGAAAAACTGTTTTTT.

The rearrangement joins TRBV7-8 to TRBJ1-2; 8 bases map to TRBD1. Germline CDR1 and CDR2: SGHVS and FQNEAQ. This CDR3 has 16 residues. The J segment lost 2 bases and the V segment lost 5 bases, leaving 10 bases of the junction unmatched. As DNA, the CDR3 is TGTGCCAGCAGCCGGACCGGGACAGGTCTCAACTATGGCTACACCTTC. This codes for CASSRTGTGLNYGYTF.

This clone appeared a single time. V is TRBV4-1 and J is TRBJ2-1; 8 nucleotides match TRBD2. The CDR3 runs to 17 residues. CDR1 is MGHRA and CDR2 is YSYEKL in the germline V gene. The V and J ends lost 3 bases and 5 bases, in that order; junction bases with no gene match: 12. CDR3 in amino acids: CASSHPRSSGVNNEQFF. For the CDR3, the DNA is TGCGCCAGCAGCCACCCCCGGAGTAGCGGGGTAAACAATGAGCAGTTCTTC.

The chain employs TRBV27 and TRBJ2-2; tentatively, D is TRBD1 (6 bases). V lost 3 bases and J lost 4, with 24 bases in between. The germline V gene has CDR1 MNHEY and CDR2 SMNVEV (reference sequence). The CDR3 spans 19 residues. Written as DNA, the CDR3 is TGTGCCAGCAGTTTTCGGTTGGGCAGGGGAATCTCGGGCACCGGGGAGCTGTTTTTT. It is translated as CASSFRLGRGISGTGELFF.

The rearrangement joins TRBV11-3 to TRBJ2-5; weak D call: TRBD2 (5 bases). The CDR3 has 13 residues. Trimming pared 5 bases from V and 2 bases from J, leaving 9 bases between. In germline, CDR1 is SGHNT, CDR2 YENEEA. CDR3 coding DNA: TGTGCCAGCAGCCAGGCGGGTCAAGAGACCCAGTACTTC. This gives the protein CASSQAGQETQYF.

J is TRBJ2-7 and V is TRBV5-1; 8 bases align to TRBD2. Germline CDR1 reads SGHRS; CDR2 reads YFSETQ. Unmatched junction bases numbered 10, after V lost 3 bases and J lost 2 bases. This CDR3 region has 16 residues. CDR3: CASSSRGGGGPYEQYF. The CDR3 nucleotides are TGCGCCAGCAGCTCCCGGGGGGGAGGTGGACCCTACGAGCAGTACTTC.